This T cell receptor beta chain was captured by sequencing in a study of CD8+ T cells in alopecia areata (dated by TCRdb to the late 2010s). Describing the broader study: The treated patients took part in an open-label pilot trial in which moderate-to-severe alopecia areata was treated with oral tofacitinib at 5 to 10 mg twice daily. Patients received tofacitinib for 6 to 18 months and were then followed off drug for 6 months to check for delayed response and recurrence. The study used high-throughput TCRbeta sequencing to examine T cell clonal expansion in alopecia areata, in both the C3H/HeJ mouse model and human patients. On the human side, TCRbeta sequencing was run on scalp tissue and on sorted CD4+ and CD8+ peripheral blood T cells from healthy controls and from alopecia areata patients with either patchy or totalis/universalis disease. Biopsies were taken from tofacitinib-treated patients at baseline and at 4 and 24 weeks of treatment, and a later scalp biopsy was taken in several of the tofacitinib-treated patients. Scalp clonality was compared among normal scalp (n=4), patchy alopecia areata scalp (n=8), and alopecia totalis/universalis scalp (n=8). RNA was extracted with the PAXgene miRNA kit for fixed scalp, the miRNeasy kit for PBMCs, and the RNeasy kit for mouse skin. TCRbeta CDR3 regions were amplified by immunoSEQ multiplex PCR with 35 Vbeta forward and 13 Jbeta reverse primers.

Details on this clone: Its antigen target is currently unknown. No per-base quality is available; no much larger clone lies one base away.

In the germline V gene (reference sequence), CDR1 corresponds to SGHAT and CDR2 to FQDESV. Counted from cysteine to phenylalanine, this CDR3 has 12 amino acids. The DNA shown is the 36-base CDR3, in frame from base 1. Trimming removed 1 base from V and 3 bases from J, leaving 3 bases between the germline ends. Library creation used the immunoSEQ multiplex PCR assay. RNA was extracted from all samples and reverse transcribed into cDNA, which served as template for TCR sequencing. SuperScript III was used to make first-strand cDNA, primed with a 2:1 mix of oligo-dT and random hexamers. A synthetic immune receptor repertoire was used to gauge amplification bias, and whatever bias remained was removed computationally. The published analysis was carried out like this. Raw reads were preprocessed for error removal, and CDR3 was defined according to IMGT conventions as running from the conserved cysteine to phenylalanine. Clonality was computed as 1 minus the Shannon entropy, with the entropy normalized by log2 of the number of productive unique TCRs. Scalp TCRbeta sequences were cross-referenced with sorted blood CD4 and CD8 repertoires so that the CD4 or CD8 identity of scalp clones could be inferred. The clones in this table, taken by TCRdb from immuneACCESS, are in-frame only. Not every clone is retained; where verified, under half of the shortfall comes from an unresolved V gene, and the cause of the rest is unknown. From that table come the V and J calls and clone size; the DNA was used to work out D and trimming. For this sample there are roughly 250,000 clones; approximately 61% appear just once. The top ten constitute 0.95% to 1.5% of the sample.

The time point tag for this specimen amounts to: baseline before oral tofacitinib. Lesional scalp punch biopsies and peripheral blood were obtained from alopecia areata patients. PBMCs were isolated by density centrifugation and stained for CD3, CD4 and CD8, after which CD4+ and CD8+ T cells were sorted on a FACSAria. The paper as a whole reports these results and caveats: Lesional scalp, especially in alopecia totalis/universalis, showed higher clonality and more expanded CD8+ clones than normal scalp, suggesting antigenic drive. Unlike mouse skin, where gammadelta T cells dominate, normal human skin contains resident alphabeta T cells that get sequenced too, which complicates analysis of the scalp TCR repertoire. TCR sequences shared between patients were less clear than in mice, possibly partly because of HLA diversity in the patient population.

The specimen was CD4+ T cells sorted from blood, collected at week 0. Recombination linked TRBV11-1 to TRBJ2-5, with an unclear D gene assignment. The clonotype originates from a human donor with alopecia areata. The CDR3 region: CASSLGEETQYF. At the DNA level, the sequence is TGTGCCAGCAGCTTAGGCGAAGAGACCCAGTACTTC.